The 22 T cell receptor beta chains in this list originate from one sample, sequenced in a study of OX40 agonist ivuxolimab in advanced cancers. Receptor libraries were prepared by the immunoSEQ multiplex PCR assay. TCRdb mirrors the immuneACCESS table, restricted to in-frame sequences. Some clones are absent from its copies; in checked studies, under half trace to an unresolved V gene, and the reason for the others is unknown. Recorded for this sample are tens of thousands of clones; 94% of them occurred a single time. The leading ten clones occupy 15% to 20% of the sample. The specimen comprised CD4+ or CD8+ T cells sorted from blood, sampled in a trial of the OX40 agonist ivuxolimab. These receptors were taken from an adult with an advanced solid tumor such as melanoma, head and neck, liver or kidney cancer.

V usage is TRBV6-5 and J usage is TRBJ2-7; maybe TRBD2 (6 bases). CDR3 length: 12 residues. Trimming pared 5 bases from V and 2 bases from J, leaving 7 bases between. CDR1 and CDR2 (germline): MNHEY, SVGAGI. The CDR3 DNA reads TGTGCCAGCAGTCCGGGGGCCTACGAGCAGTACTTC. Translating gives CASSPGAYEQYF.

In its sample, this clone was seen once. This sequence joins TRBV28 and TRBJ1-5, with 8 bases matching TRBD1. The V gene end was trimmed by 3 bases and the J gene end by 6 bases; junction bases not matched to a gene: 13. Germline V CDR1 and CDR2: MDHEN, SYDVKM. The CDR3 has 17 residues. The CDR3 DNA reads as TGTGCCAGCAGTTTTTTCCCCTGGACAGGGAGTGTTCAGCCCCAGCATTTT. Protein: CASSFFPWTGSVQPQHF. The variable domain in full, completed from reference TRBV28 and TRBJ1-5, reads DVKVTQSSRYLVKRTGEKVFLECVQDMDHENMFWYRQDPGLGLRLIYFSYDVKMKEKGDIPEGYSVSREKKERFSLILESASTNQTSMYLCASSFFPWTGSVQPQHFGDGTRLSIL.

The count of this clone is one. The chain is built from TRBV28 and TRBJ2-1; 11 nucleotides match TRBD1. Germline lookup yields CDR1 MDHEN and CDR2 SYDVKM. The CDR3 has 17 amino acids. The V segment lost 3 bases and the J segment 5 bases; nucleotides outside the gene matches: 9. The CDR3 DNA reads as TGTGCCAGCAGTTTCACCGGGAGGGACAGGGGGGACAATGAGCAGTTCTTC. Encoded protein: CASSFTGRDRGDNEQFF.

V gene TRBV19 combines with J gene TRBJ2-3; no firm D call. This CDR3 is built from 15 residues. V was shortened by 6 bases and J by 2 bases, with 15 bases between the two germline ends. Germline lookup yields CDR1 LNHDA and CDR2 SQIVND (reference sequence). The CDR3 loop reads CASRSILGLTDTQYF. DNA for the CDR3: TGTGCCAGTAGGAGCATCCTAGGGCTCACAGATACGCAGTATTTT.

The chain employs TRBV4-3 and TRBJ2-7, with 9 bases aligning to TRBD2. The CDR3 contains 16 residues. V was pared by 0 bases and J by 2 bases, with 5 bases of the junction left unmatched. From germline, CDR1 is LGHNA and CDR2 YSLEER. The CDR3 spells CASSQDYSGSAYEQYF. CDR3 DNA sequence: TGCGCCAGCAGCCAAGACTATAGCGGGAGCGCCTACGAGCAGTACTTC.

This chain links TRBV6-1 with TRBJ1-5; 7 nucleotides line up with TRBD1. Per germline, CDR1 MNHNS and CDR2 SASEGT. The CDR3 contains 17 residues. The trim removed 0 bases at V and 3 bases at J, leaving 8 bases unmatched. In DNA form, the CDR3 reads TGTGCCAGCAGTGAAGCGCCAGGGGGTTTCGACAATCAGCCCCAGCATTTT. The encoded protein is CASSEAPGGFDNQPQHF.

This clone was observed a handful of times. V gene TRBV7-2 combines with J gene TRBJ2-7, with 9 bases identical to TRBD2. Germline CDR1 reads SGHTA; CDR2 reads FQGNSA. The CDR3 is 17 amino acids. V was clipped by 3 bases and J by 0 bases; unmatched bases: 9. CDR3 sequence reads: CASSLGLAGLNSYEQYF. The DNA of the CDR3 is TGTGCCAGCAGCTTGGGTCTAGCGGGACTCAACTCCTACGAGCAGTACTTC.

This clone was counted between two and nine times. The CDR3 here is CASSLALRRRDEQFF. The CDR3 DNA reads TGTGCCAGCAGCTTAGCGCTCCGTAGGAGGGATGAGCAGTTCTTC. The gene calls are TRBV7-8 and TRBJ2-1; D possibly corresponds to TRBD2 (6 bases). The CDR3 spans 15 residues. Trimming removed 0 bases from V and 8 bases from J, with 14 bases in between. Per the germline V gene, CDR1 is SGHVS and CDR2 is FQNEAQ.

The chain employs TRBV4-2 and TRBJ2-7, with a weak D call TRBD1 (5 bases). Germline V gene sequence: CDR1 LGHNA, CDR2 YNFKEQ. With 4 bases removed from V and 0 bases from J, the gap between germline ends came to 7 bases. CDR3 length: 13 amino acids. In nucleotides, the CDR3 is TGTGCCAGCAGCCTGACAGTCTCCTACGAGCAGTACTTC. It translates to CASSLTVSYEQYF.

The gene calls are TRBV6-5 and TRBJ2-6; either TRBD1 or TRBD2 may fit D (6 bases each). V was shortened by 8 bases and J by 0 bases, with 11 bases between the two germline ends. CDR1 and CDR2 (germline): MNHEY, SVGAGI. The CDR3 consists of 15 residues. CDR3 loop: CASRGQDSGANVLTF. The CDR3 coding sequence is TGTGCCAGCCGGGGGCAGGACTCTGGGGCCAACGTCCTGACTTTC.

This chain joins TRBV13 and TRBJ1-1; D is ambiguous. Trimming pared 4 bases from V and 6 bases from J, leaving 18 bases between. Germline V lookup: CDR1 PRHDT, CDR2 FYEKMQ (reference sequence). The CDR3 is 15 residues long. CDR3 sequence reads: CASSSNTDGFAEAFF. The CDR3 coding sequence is TGTGCCAGCAGCTCGAACACCGACGGGTTCGCTGAAGCTTTCTTT.

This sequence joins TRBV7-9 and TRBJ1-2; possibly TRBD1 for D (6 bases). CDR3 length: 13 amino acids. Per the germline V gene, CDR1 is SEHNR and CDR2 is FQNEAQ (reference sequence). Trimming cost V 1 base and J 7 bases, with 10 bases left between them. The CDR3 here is CASSLVVRGGYTF. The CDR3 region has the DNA TGTGCCAGCAGCTTAGTCGTCAGGGGTGGCTACACCTTC.

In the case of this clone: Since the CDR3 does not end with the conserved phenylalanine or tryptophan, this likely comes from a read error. DNA of the CDR3: TGTGCCAGCAGCACTAGGAGGCTAGCGGGAGACTACGAGCAGTACCTC. Translated, it gives CASSTRRLAGDYEQYL. The chain employs TRBV13 and TRBJ2-7, with TRBD2 matching 10 bases. V lost 5 bases, J lost 3 bases, and 10 bases stayed unmatched. CDR3 size: 16 residues. Per the germline V gene, CDR1 is PRHDT and CDR2 is FYEKMQ (reference sequence).

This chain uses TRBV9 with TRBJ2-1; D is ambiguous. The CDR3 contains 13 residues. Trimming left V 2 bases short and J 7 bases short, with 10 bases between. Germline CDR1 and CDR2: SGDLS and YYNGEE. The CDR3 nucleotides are TGTGCCAGCAGCGTGTCCATTCTGAATGAGCAGTTCTTC. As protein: CASSVSILNEQFF. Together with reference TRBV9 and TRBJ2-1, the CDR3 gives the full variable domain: DSGVTQTPKHLITATGQRVTLRCSPRSGDLSVYWYQQSLDQGLQFLIQYYNGEERAKGNILERFSAQQFPDLHSELNLSSLELGDSALYFCASSVSILNEQFFGPGTRLTVL.

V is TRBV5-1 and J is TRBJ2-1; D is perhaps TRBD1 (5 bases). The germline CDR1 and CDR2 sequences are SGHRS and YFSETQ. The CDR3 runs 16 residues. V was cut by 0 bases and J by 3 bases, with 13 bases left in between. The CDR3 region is CASSLGMAGIYNEQFF. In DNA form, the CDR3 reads TGCGCCAGCAGCTTGGGGATGGCAGGGATCTACAATGAGCAGTTCTTC.

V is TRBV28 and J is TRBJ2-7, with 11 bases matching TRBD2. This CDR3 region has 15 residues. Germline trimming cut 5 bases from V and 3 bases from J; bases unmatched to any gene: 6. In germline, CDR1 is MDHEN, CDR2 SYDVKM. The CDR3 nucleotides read TGTGCCAGCAGTCCAACTAGCGGGAGATTCTACGAGCAGTACTTC. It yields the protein CASSPTSGRFYEQYF. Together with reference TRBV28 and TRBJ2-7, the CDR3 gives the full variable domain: DVKVTQSSRYLVKRTGEKVFLECVQDMDHENMFWYRQDPGLGLRLIYFSYDVKMKEKGDIPEGYSVSREKKERFSLILESASTNQTSMYLCASSPTSGRFYEQYFGPGTRLTVT.

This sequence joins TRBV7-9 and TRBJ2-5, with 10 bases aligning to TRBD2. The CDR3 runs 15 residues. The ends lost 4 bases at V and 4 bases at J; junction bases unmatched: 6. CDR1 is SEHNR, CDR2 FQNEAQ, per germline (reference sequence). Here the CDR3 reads CASSSQREGAETQYF. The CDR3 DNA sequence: TGTGCCAGCAGCTCCCAGCGGGAGGGGGCAGAGACCCAGTACTTC.

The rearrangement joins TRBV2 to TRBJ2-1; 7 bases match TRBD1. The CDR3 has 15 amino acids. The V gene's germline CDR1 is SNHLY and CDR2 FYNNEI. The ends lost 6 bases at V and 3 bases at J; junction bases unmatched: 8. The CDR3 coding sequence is TGTGCCAGCAGGCACCGGGACAGCGGCTACAATGAGCAGTTCTTC. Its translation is CASRHRDSGYNEQFF.

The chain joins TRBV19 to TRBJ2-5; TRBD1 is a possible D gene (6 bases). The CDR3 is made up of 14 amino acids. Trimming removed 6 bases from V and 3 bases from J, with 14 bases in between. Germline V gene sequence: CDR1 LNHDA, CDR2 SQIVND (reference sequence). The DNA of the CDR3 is TGTGCCAGTAGGGGGGCAGGTAGGGAAGAGACCCAGTACTTC. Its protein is CASRGAGREETQYF. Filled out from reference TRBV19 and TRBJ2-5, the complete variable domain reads DGGITQSPKYLFRKEGQNVTLSCEQNLNHDAMYWYRQDPGQGLRLIYYSQIVNDFQKGDIAEGYSVSREKKESFPLTVTSAQKNPTAFYLCASRGAGREETQYFGPGTRLLVL.

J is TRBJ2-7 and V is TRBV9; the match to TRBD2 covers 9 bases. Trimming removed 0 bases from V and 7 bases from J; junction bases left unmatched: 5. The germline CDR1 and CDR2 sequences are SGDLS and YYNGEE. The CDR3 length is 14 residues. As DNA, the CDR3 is TGTGCCAGCAGCGTAGGGGGGACTAGCTGGGAGCAGTACTTC. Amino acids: CASSVGGTSWEQYF.

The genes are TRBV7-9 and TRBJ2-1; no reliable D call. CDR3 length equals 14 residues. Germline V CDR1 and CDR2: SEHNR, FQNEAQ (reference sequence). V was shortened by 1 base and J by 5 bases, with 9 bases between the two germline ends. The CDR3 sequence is CASSLVGENNEQFF. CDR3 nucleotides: TGTGCCAGCAGCTTAGTAGGCGAGAACAATGAGCAGTTCTTC.

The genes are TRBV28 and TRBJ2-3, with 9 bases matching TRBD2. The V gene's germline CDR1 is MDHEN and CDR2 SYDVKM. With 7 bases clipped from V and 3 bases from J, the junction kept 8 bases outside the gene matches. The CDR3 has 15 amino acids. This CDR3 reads CASTTHSGRTDTQYF. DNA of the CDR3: TGTGCCAGCACCACCCATAGCGGGAGAACAGATACGCAGTATTTT.